This T cell receptor beta chain was obtained from a study of blood T cell repertoires in COVID-19. Study-wide background: Acute and convalescent COVID-19 samples came from the United States, Italy and Spain.

Germline V gene data show CDR1 as LGHDT and CDR2 as YNNKEL (reference sequence). The CDR3 loop spans 13 amino acids. Original handling: Reference gene primer amplification gave estimated nucleated cell counts. Produced via immunoSEQ multiplex PCR; TCRdb's table is partial and in-frame only. V and J calls and clone size follow that table, whereas D and trimming were derived from the DNA. The top ten clones hold roughly 25% of a sample with more than 20,000 clones, about 88% of them seen once. The TCR comes from a human donor with active COVID-19. The donor label of this sample is uncertain. The sequenced material came from peripheral blood. V and J are TRBV3-1 (or the pseudogene TRBV3-2) and TRBJ2-7, with 12 bases that match TRBD2. The CDR3 is CATTSGGTYEQYF. CDR3 in DNA: TGTGCTACGACTAGCGGGGGCACCTACGAGCAGTACTTC.